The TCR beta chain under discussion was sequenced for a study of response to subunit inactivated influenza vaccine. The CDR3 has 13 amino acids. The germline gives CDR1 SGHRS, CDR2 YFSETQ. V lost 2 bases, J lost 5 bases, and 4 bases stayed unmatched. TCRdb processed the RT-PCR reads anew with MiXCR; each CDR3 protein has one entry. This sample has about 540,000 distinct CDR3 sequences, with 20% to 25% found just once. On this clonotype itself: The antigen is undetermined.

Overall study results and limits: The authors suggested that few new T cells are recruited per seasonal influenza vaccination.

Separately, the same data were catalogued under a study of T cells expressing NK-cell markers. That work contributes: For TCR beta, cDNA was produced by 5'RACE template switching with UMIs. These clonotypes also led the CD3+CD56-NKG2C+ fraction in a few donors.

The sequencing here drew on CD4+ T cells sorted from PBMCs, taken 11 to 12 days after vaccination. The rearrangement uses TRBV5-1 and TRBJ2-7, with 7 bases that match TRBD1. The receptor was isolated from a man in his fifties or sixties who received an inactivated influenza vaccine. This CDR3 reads CASSFRGQDEQYF. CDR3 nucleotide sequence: TGCGCCAGCAGCTTTAGGGGGCAGGACGAGCAGTACTTC. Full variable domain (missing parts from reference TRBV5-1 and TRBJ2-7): KAGVTQTPRYLIKTRGQQVTLSCSPISGHRSVSWYQQTPGQGLQFLFEYFSETQRNKGNFPGRFSGRQFSNSRSEMNVSTLELGDSALYLCASSFRGQDEQYFGPGTRLTVT.